The clone carrying this TCR beta chain has more than one count but fewer than ten. Its antigen is as yet unknown. Before the diagnostic colonoscopy, ulcerative colitis patients were free of immunosuppressive medication. Germline CDR1 and CDR2: DFQATT and SNEGSKA (reference sequence). The ends were cut back, 5 bases at V and 7 bases at J, with 11 bases in the middle. The CDR3 is 11 amino acids. The assay was immunoSEQ multiplex PCR, and TCRdb's table has in-frame clones only and misses some. The sample has about 64,000 clones, about 86% seen once; the top ten hold approximately 3.4%. These data come from a study of pediatric ulcerative colitis. Notes on the study in general: Acute severe colitis showed lower rectal diversity from clonal expansions.

The source is a boy between 10 and 17 years old with severe ulcerative colitis. Sequencing was done on a sample of blood. The V call is TRBV20-1, the J call TRBJ1-1; tentative D call: TRBD1 (5 bases). The CDR3, as DNA: TGCAGTGCTGAGGGACTTCTTGAAGCTTTCTTT. Its translation is CSAEGLLEAFF.